The source of this T cell receptor beta chain is a study of blood T cell repertoires in COVID-19. At the level of the study: Acute and convalescent COVID-19 samples came from the United States, Italy and Spain.

Under the authors' procedure: Nucleated cell counts were estimated from reference gene primer amplification. The method was immunoSEQ multiplex PCR; TCRdb's version includes in-frame clones alone and lacks a portion of them. D and trimming were read from the DNA, whereas the V and J calls and clone size are those reported in that table. The table includes approximately 82,000 clones, 75% to 90% detected once. The sequenced sample consisted of peripheral blood. The sequence came from a man aged 70 or older with active or convalescent COVID-19.

Written as DNA, the CDR3 is TGTGCCTGGAGTAAAGGGACTAGCGGATACACCGGGGAGCTGTTTTTT. Its translation is CAWSKGTSGYTGELFF. The chain is built from TRBV30 and TRBJ2-2; 11 bases match TRBD2. J lost 3 bases, V lost 2 bases, and 5 bases had no gene match. Germline loops: CDR1 GTSNPN, CDR2 SVGIG (reference sequence). The CDR3 consists of 16 residues.